This section outlines one T cell receptor (beta chain) sequence together with its context. These data are taken from a study of blood T cell repertoires in COVID-19. The overall study: The United States, Italy and Spain supplied acute and convalescent COVID-19 samples. In each case, the material was cDNA or gDNA derived from T cells, B-cell-depleted T cells, or PBMCs.

Germline V gives CDR1 MNHEY, CDR2 SVGAGI. V lost 6 bases, J lost 5 bases, and 0 bases stayed unmatched. The CDR3 is 13 residues long. In the authors' workflow: Amplified reference gene primers provided the basis for estimating nucleated cell counts. The assay was immunoSEQ multiplex PCR, and TCRdb's table has in-frame clones only and misses some. V and J calls and clone size come straight from that table; D and trimming were deduced from the DNA. Among around 220,000 clones, around 86% were seen once, and the ten largest hold around 8%. Seattle cases were enrolled at active infection and followed longitudinally.

The material sequenced was peripheral blood. The rearrangement uses TRBV6-5 and TRBJ1-4, with 10 bases aligning to TRBD1. The sequence derives from a woman older than 75 with COVID-19, enrolled during active disease. Here the CDR3 DNA reads TGTGCCAGCAGGGGACAGGGGAATGAAAAACTGTTTTTT. Encoded protein: CASRGQGNEKLFF.